This is a list of T cell receptor beta chains from one sample in a study of immune heterogeneity within non-small cell lung tumors. TCRdb re-called the multiplex PCR reads with MiXCR, one entry per CDR3 protein. The sample consists of roughly 4,500 distinct CDR3 sequences, around a fifth of them appearing once. The sequenced sample consisted of lung tumor tissue. These receptors were obtained from a man between 65 and 85 years old with non-small cell lung cancer. CDR3s include the opening cysteine and the closing phenylalanine or tryptophan. A D gene is named only where the DNA matches it firmly. For some rows the clone size is stated as once, few or many, or as a class when expanded; others skip it.

V gene: TRBV15
J gene: TRBJ1-1
clone size: large
D gene: NA
CDR3 protein: CATSRRGAEAFF
CDR3 DNA: TGTGCCACCAGCAGAAGGGGAGCTGAAGCTTTCTTT

V gene: TRBV9
J gene: TRBJ2-6
clone size: NA
D gene: TRBD2
CDR3 protein: CASSLGLAGFSGANVLTF
CDR3 DNA: TGTGCCAGCAGCTTAGGACTAGCGGGGTTCTCTGGGGCCAACGTCCTGACTTTC

V gene: TRBV9
J gene: TRBJ1-4
clone size: few
D gene: NA
CDR3 protein: CASSVDPYSEAPCF
CDR3 DNA: TGTGCCAGCAGCGTAGATCCCTACAGTGAAGCGCCGTGTTTT

V gene: TRBV6-1
J gene: TRBJ2-7
clone size: medium-sized
D gene: TRBD2
CDR3 protein: CASSPGLVDFPYF
CDR3 DNA: TGTGCCAGCAGTCCGGGACTAGTTGATTTTCCGTACTTC

V gene: TRBV6-1
J gene: TRBJ1-3
clone size: medium-sized
D gene: TRBD1
CDR3 protein: CASTRDRAGNTIYF
CDR3 DNA: TGTGCCAGCACTAGAGACAGGGCAGGAAACACCATATATTTT

V gene: TRBV24-1
J gene: TRBJ2-1
clone size: medium-sized
D gene: TRBD2
CDR3 protein: CATSDLGLAGYGEQFF
CDR3 DNA: TGTGCCACCAGTGATTTAGGACTAGCGGGATATGGTGAGCAGTTCTTC

V gene: TRBV6-1
J gene: TRBJ2-1
clone size: medium-sized
D gene: NA
CDR3 protein: CASSRGDEQFF
CDR3 DNA: TGTGCCAGCTCCCGTGGGGATGAGCAGTTCTTC

V gene: TRBV11-2
J gene: TRBJ2-1
clone size: NA
D gene: NA
CDR3 protein: CASGPTNEQFF
CDR3 DNA: TGTGCCAGCGGCCCGACCAATGAGCAGTTCTTC

V gene: TRBV5-5
J gene: TRBJ2-7
clone size: few
D gene: TRBD1
CDR3 protein: CASSPTGQGGEQYF
CDR3 DNA: TGTGCCAGCAGCCCAACGGGACAGGGTGGCGAGCAGTACTTC

V gene: TRBV14
J gene: TRBJ1-3
clone size: medium-sized
D gene: NA
CDR3 protein: CASSQERRNTIYF
CDR3 DNA: TGTGCCAGCAGCCAAGAGCGGCGAAACACCATATATTTT

V gene: TRBV5-1
J gene: TRBJ2-3
clone size: NA
D gene: TRBD2
CDR3 protein: CASSFAYFGGGKDTQYF
CDR3 DNA: TGCGCCAGCAGCTTTGCGTATTTTGGGGGGGGAAAAGATACGCAGTATTTT

V gene: TRBV18
J gene: TRBJ2-1
clone size: medium-sized
D gene: TRBD2
CDR3 protein: CASSPGLVWEQFF
CDR3 DNA: TGTGCCAGCTCGCCGGGACTAGTATGGGAGCAGTTCTTC

V gene: TRBV13
J gene: TRBJ2-3
clone size: NA
D gene: NA
CDR3 protein: CASSFSFPDTQYF
CDR3 DNA: TGTGCCAGCAGCTTCTCGTTCCCAGATACGCAGTATTTT

V gene: TRBV7-8
J gene: TRBJ1-1
clone size: NA
D gene: NA
CDR3 protein: CASSLPGEGTEAFF
CDR3 DNA: TGTGCCAGCAGCTTACCAGGAGAGGGCACTGAAGCTTTCTTT

V gene: TRBV6-1
J gene: TRBJ2-1
clone size: large
D gene: NA
CDR3 protein: CASSDGRQTEQFF
CDR3 DNA: TGTGCCAGCAGTGATGGACGACAGACTGAGCAGTTCTTC

V gene: TRBV2
J gene: TRBJ1-5
clone size: medium-sized
D gene: NA
CDR3 protein: CASRGWGNQPQHF
CDR3 DNA: TGTGCCAGCAGAGGGTGGGGCAATCAGCCCCAGCATTTT

V gene: TRBV19
J gene: TRBJ2-7
clone size: medium-sized
D gene: NA
CDR3 protein: CASSSGVPEQYF
CDR3 DNA: TGTGCCAGTAGTTCAGGGGTCCCCGAGCAGTACTTC

V gene: TRBV20-1
J gene: TRBJ2-2
clone size: medium-sized
D gene: TRBD2
CDR3 protein: CSARKAGEDTGELFF
CDR3 DNA: TGCAGTGCTAGAAAAGCGGGAGAGGACACCGGGGAGCTGTTTTTT

V gene: TRBV5-1
J gene: TRBJ2-7
clone size: few
D gene: TRBD2
CDR3 protein: CASSPRTSGVTYEQYF
CDR3 DNA: TGCGCCAGCAGCCCCCGGACTAGCGGGGTGACCTACGAGCAGTACTTC

V gene: TRBV5-1
J gene: TRBJ1-2
clone size: medium-sized
D gene: TRBD1
CDR3 protein: CASSPGTGVGGYTF
CDR3 DNA: TGCGCCAGCAGCCCCGGGACAGGGGTTGGTGGCTACACCTTC

V gene: TRBV7-9
J gene: TRBJ2-2
clone size: NA
D gene: NA
CDR3 protein: CASSFIRMTGELFF
CDR3 DNA: TGTGCCAGCAGCTTCATCAGGATGACCGGGGAGCTGTTTTTT

V gene: TRBV7-6
J gene: TRBJ2-3
clone size: few
D gene: NA
CDR3 protein: CASSRSPGDTQYF
CDR3 DNA: TGTGCCAGCAGCCGCTCCCCGGGGGATACGCAGTATTTT

V gene: TRBV5-4
J gene: TRBJ2-1
clone size: few
D gene: NA
CDR3 protein: CASSFGLAQTRSYNEQFF
CDR3 DNA: TGTGCCAGCAGCTTCGGGCTAGCCCAGACGAGATCCTACAATGAGCAGTTCTTC

V gene: TRBV6-1
J gene: TRBJ2-7
clone size: medium-sized
D gene: NA
CDR3 protein: CASRRGGQLYEQYF
CDR3 DNA: TGTGCCAGCAGGAGAGGGGGGCAGCTCTACGAGCAGTACTTC

V gene: TRBV27
J gene: TRBJ2-1
clone size: medium-sized
D gene: TRBD2
CDR3 protein: CASSLSGRPGAAQQFF
CDR3 DNA: TGTGCCAGCAGTCTTAGCGGGAGGCCGGGGGCTGCACAGCAGTTCTTC

V gene: TRBV30
J gene: TRBJ2-5
clone size: few
D gene: NA
CDR3 protein: CAWSSAEGETQYF
CDR3 DNA: TGTGCCTGGAGTAGCGCAGAAGGGGAGACCCAGTACTTC

V gene: TRBV11-2
J gene: TRBJ2-5
clone size: NA
D gene: NA
CDR3 protein: CASSLEWQNQETQYF
CDR3 DNA: TGTGCCAGCAGCTTAGAGTGGCAGAACCAAGAGACCCAGTACTTC

V gene: TRBV20-1
J gene: TRBJ2-1
clone size: few
D gene: TRBD2
CDR3 protein: CSAQGIQRELNGQFF
CDR3 DNA: TGCAGTGCCCAGGGGATCCAGCGGGAGTTGAATGGGCAGTTCTTC

V gene: TRBV29-1
J gene: TRBJ1-2
clone size: few
D gene: TRBD1
CDR3 protein: CSVMVIGTGDYGYTF
CDR3 DNA: TGCAGCGTTATGGTAATAGGGACAGGCGACTATGGCTACACCTTC

V gene: TRBV6-2/TRBV6-3
J gene: TRBJ2-1
clone size: medium-sized
D gene: TRBD2
CDR3 protein: CASSSTSGGANEQFF
CDR3 DNA: TGTGCCAGCAGCTCGACTAGCGGGGGGGCCAATGAGCAGTTCTTC

V gene: TRBV20-1
J gene: TRBJ2-1
clone size: NA
D gene: NA
CDR3 protein: CSANLGSPSYNEQFF
CDR3 DNA: TGCAGTGCTAACCTCGGCAGCCCGTCCTACAATGAGCAGTTCTTC

V gene: TRBV18
J gene: TRBJ2-2
clone size: NA
D gene: NA
CDR3 protein: CASSPREGVPAGELFF
CDR3 DNA: TGTGCCAGCTCCCCCAGGGAAGGGGTACCCGCCGGGGAGCTGTTTTTT

V gene: TRBV12-3/TRBV12-4
J gene: TRBJ2-5
clone size: few
D gene: TRBD1
CDR3 protein: CASSFLAGGETQYF
CDR3 DNA: TGTGCCAGCAGTTTCCTCGCAGGGGGAGAGACCCAGTACTTC

V gene: TRBV30
J gene: TRBJ1-6
clone size: medium-sized
D gene: TRBD1
CDR3 protein: CAWSRGQDNSPLHF
CDR3 DNA: TGTGCCTGGAGTCGGGGACAGGATAATTCACCCCTCCACTTT

V gene: TRBV20-1
J gene: TRBJ1-6
clone size: medium-sized
D gene: TRBD1
CDR3 protein: CSARDRAYSSYNSPLHF
CDR3 DNA: TGCAGTGCCCGGGACAGGGCCTATAGCTCCTATAATTCACCCCTCCACTTT

V gene: TRBV5-1
J gene: TRBJ1-2
clone size: medium-sized
D gene: NA
CDR3 protein: CASSLDNYGYTF
CDR3 DNA: TGCGCCAGCAGCTTGGACAACTATGGCTACACCTTC

V gene: TRBV6-2/TRBV6-3
J gene: TRBJ2-2
clone size: medium-sized
D gene: TRBD2
CDR3 protein: CASSYSRHGTSGRPPRAGELFF
CDR3 DNA: TGTGCCAGCAGTTACTCGAGACACGGAACTAGCGGCCGGCCCCCGAGGGCCGGGGAGCTGTTTTTT

V gene: TRBV4-1
J gene: TRBJ2-4
clone size: few
D gene: TRBD2
CDR3 protein: CASSQTWREGATRYF
CDR3 DNA: TGCGCCAGCAGCCAAACTTGGCGGGAGGGGGCCACGAGGTACTTC

V gene: TRBV12-3/TRBV12-4
J gene: TRBJ2-7
clone size: medium-sized
D gene: NA
CDR3 protein: CASSRFGGAEEQYF
CDR3 DNA: TGTGCCAGCAGTCGATTTGGGGGGGCGGAGGAGCAGTACTTC

V gene: TRBV19
J gene: TRBJ2-1
clone size: medium-sized
D gene: TRBD2
CDR3 protein: CASSMSPLAGPYNEQFF
CDR3 DNA: TGTGCCAGTAGTATGTCACCACTAGCGGGCCCCTACAATGAGCAGTTCTTC

V gene: TRBV6-5
J gene: TRBJ2-1
clone size: large
D gene: TRBD2
CDR3 protein: CASSYAGSGGANEQFF
CDR3 DNA: TGTGCCAGCAGTTACGCGGGTAGCGGGGGAGCCAATGAGCAGTTCTTC

V gene: TRBV9
J gene: TRBJ1-3
clone size: NA
D gene: NA
CDR3 protein: CASSVALPGSSGNTIYF
CDR3 DNA: TGTGCCAGCAGCGTAGCCCTCCCTGGCAGCTCTGGAAACACCATATATTTT

V gene: TRBV5-5
J gene: TRBJ2-7
clone size: medium-sized
D gene: TRBD2
CDR3 protein: CASTYSGLAGAEQYF
CDR3 DNA: TGTGCCAGCACCTACTCCGGACTAGCGGGAGCCGAGCAGTACTTC

V gene: TRBV27
J gene: TRBJ2-7
clone size: medium-sized
D gene: NA
CDR3 protein: CASSLSGHEAYEQYF
CDR3 DNA: TGTGCCAGCAGTTTATCGGGACACGAAGCCTACGAGCAGTACTTC